Listed here are 19 T cell receptor beta chains from one sample, sequenced in a study of cytomegalovirus exposure and HLA in healthy donors. Some clones are missing from TCRdb's copy, which holds only in-frame ones; the method was immunoSEQ multiplex PCR. This sample has over 100,000 clones, with about 90% found just once. The sequencing input was PBMCs. These TCRs come from a man younger than 45 in good health and CMV-seronegative.

The V call is TRBV19, the J call TRBJ2-3; D gene ambiguous. Germline CDR1 LNHDA, CDR2 SQIVND (reference sequence). The CDR3 has 14 residues. V shed 7 bases and J shed 2 bases, with 13 bases lying between them. In DNA, the CDR3 is TGTGCCAGTAACCCGGCAGGAAACACAGATACGCAGTATTTT. Protein product: CASNPAGNTDTQYF.

The chain employs TRBV27 and TRBJ2-5, with D possibly being TRBD2 (5 bases). CDR3 length equals 12 residues. CDR1 and CDR2 from the germline V gene are MNHEY and SMNVEV (reference sequence). The germline V and J ends were trimmed by 3 bases and 6 bases, with 8 bases remaining between them. CDR3 in DNA: TGTGCCAGCAGTTTGACGGGGAAGACCCAGTACTTC. Its protein is CASSLTGKTQYF.

J is TRBJ2-1 and V is TRBV14, with 14 bases that match TRBD2. This CDR3 contains 16 residues. Germline assignment: CDR1 SGHDN and CDR2 FVKESK. V was clipped by 4 bases and J by 6 bases; unmatched bases: 5. CDR3 sequence: CASSRGLAGGGNEQFF. CDR3 sequence (DNA): TGTGCCAGCAGCCGCGGACTAGCGGGGGGTGGCAATGAGCAGTTCTTC.

This rearrangement joins TRBV5-6 to TRBJ1-6, with no clear D. CDR1 SGHDT and CDR2 YYEEEE come from the germline V gene. This CDR3 contains 14 residues. Trimming pared 0 bases from V and 3 bases from J, leaving 4 bases between. As DNA, the CDR3 is TGTGCCAGCAGCTTGGGTTACTATAATTCACCCCTCCACTTT. This gives the protein CASSLGYYNSPLHF.

The chain is built from TRBV15 and TRBJ2-7, with D unresolved. V lost 1 base and J 5 bases, leaving 15 bases between the germline ends. Germline loops: CDR1 LNHNV, CDR2 YYDKDF (reference sequence). The CDR3 consists of 15 residues. CDR3 in amino acids: CATSRGGAAADEQYF. CDR3 DNA sequence: TGTGCCACCAGCAGAGGTGGAGCCGCCGCGGACGAGCAGTACTTC.

This clone was detected once. V is TRBV6-5 and J is TRBJ1-1; TRBD1 aligns across 9 bases. The trim removed 1 base at V and 3 bases at J, leaving 3 bases unmatched. CDR3 length: 15 amino acids. CDR1 is MNHEY and CDR2 is SVGAGI in the germline V gene. This chain's CDR3 is CASSYWGQGDTEAFF. The CDR3 nucleotides read TGTGCCAGCAGTTACTGGGGACAGGGAGACACTGAAGCTTTCTTT.

V is TRBV28 and J is TRBJ1-2; unclear D gene. V shed 6 bases and J shed 4 bases, with 12 bases lying between them. Germline CDR1 is MDHEN and CDR2 is SYDVKM. This CDR3 has 13 residues. The CDR3 region has the DNA TGTGCCAGCAGGGGCGGAGGGCCCTATGGCTACACCTTC. Translating gives CASRGGGPYGYTF.

The genes are TRBV18 and TRBJ1-5; D is perhaps TRBD1 (6 bases). Germline lookup yields CDR1 KGHSH and CDR2 LQKENI. CDR3 size: 15 residues. Trimming took 0 bases from V and 5 from J, leaving 11 bases between them. The CDR3 loop reads CASSPPTGGYQPQHF. DNA for the CDR3: TGTGCCAGCTCACCACCGACAGGCGGATATCAGCCCCAGCATTTT.

The CDR3 spells CATSRAQGLGSEELFF. As DNA, the CDR3 is TGTGCCACCAGCAGAGCACAGGGACTAGGGAGTGAGGAACTGTTTTTT. The chain carries TRBV15 and TRBJ1-4, with a weak D call TRBD1 (6 bases). Trimming removed 1 base at V and 12 bases at J, with 21 bases between. CDR1 and CDR2 (germline): LNHNV, YYDKDF (reference sequence). The CDR3 loop spans 16 amino acids.

The chain has TRBV19 and TRBJ1-2; 7 nucleotides agree with TRBD1. V trimming: 5 bases; J trimming: 8 bases; junction bases outside the gene matches: 5. CDR3 length equals 12 residues. The germline V gene has CDR1 LNHDA and CDR2 SQIVND (reference sequence). The CDR3 bases are TGTGCCAGTAGTCCCGACAGGGACGGCTACACCTTC. It translates to CASSPDRDGYTF.

The rearrangement joins TRBV18 to TRBJ1-5; maybe TRBD1 (5 bases). The germline V gene encodes CDR1 KGHSH and CDR2 LQKENI. The CDR3 contains 16 residues. Trimming stripped 1 base from V and 2 bases from J, with 12 bases between. The chain's CDR3 is CASSPLGQGGNQPQHF. CDR3 coding DNA: TGTGCCAGCTCACCACTCGGCCAGGGTGGCAATCAGCCCCAGCATTTT.

This chain connects TRBV6-6 to TRBJ1-4; TRBD1 might be the D (6 bases). CDR3 size: 14 residues. V lost 2 bases, J lost 5 bases, and 9 bases lay in between. CDR1 and CDR2 from the germline V gene are MNHNY and SVGAGI (reference sequence). CDR3 sequence: CASSYGQGNEKLFF. CDR3 DNA: TGTGCCAGCAGTTACGGGCAGGGGAATGAAAAACTGTTTTTT.

CDR3 residues: CATTRVGQFPNTGELFF. As DNA, the CDR3 is TGTGCCACCACCAGGGTGGGACAGTTCCCCAACACCGGGGAGCTGTTTTTT. The gene calls are TRBV15 and TRBJ2-2; 7 bases match TRBD1. The junction had 13 bases not matched to a gene; V was cut back by 7 bases and J by 2 bases. Germline V CDR1 and CDR2: LNHNV, YYDKDF (reference sequence). CDR3 length: 17 residues.

This clone has a single count. This rearrangement joins TRBV10-3 to TRBJ2-2; the match to TRBD1 covers 10 bases. The CDR3 sequence is 15 residues long. With V trimmed by 10 bases and J by 5 bases, 10 bases remained unmatched. Germline CDR1 is ENHRY and CDR2 is SYGVKD. For the CDR3, the DNA is TGTGCCACTTTACCGGGACAGGGGAGGACCGGGGAGCTGTTTTTT. It translates to CATLPGQGRTGELFF.

J is TRBJ1-6 and V is TRBV11-2; 7 bases match TRBD1. This CDR3 contains 14 residues. The trim removed 3 bases at V and 7 bases at J, leaving 3 bases unmatched. Germline CDR1 and CDR2: SGHAT and FQNNGV. CDR3 nucleotides: TGTGCCAGCAGCTTCTCCAGGGGGAATTCACCCCTCCACTTT. Residues: CASSFSRGNSPLHF.

The chain carries TRBV2 and TRBJ1-2; D perhaps matches TRBD1 (5 bases). Germline CDR1 and CDR2: SNHLY and FYNNEI. The CDR3 is 15 amino acids. Trimming took off 3 bases at V and 7 bases at J, with 18 bases between the two ends. The CDR3 DNA sequence: TGTGCCAGCAGTGATCACAGGCTTCCTACGGGTGGCTACACCTTC. It translates to CASSDHRLPTGGYTF. Supplemented by reference TRBV2 and TRBJ1-2, the full variable domain reads EPEVTQTPSHQVTQMGQEVILRCVPISNHLYFYWYRQILGQKVEFLVSFYNNEISEKSEIFDDQFSVERPDGSNFTLKIRSTKLEDSAMYFCASSDHRLPTGGYTFGSGTRLTVV.

This chain joins TRBV10-3 and TRBJ1-2; the match to TRBD1 covers 7 bases. The CDR3 loop spans 13 amino acids. Germline loops: CDR1 ENHRY, CDR2 SYGVKD. Trimming removed 6 bases from V and 2 bases from J; junction bases left unmatched: 3. This chain's CDR3 is CAISEQGNYGYTF. CDR3 coding DNA: TGTGCCATCAGCGAACAGGGGAACTATGGCTACACCTTC.

This chain joins TRBV4-1 and TRBJ2-7; maybe TRBD2 (6 bases). The CDR3 is 12 residues long. With 1 base removed from V and 7 bases from J, the gap between germline ends came to 8 bases. CDR1 MGHRA and CDR2 YSYEKL come from the germline V gene. The DNA for the CDR3 is TGCGCCAGCAGCCAAGGGGGGACTGAGCAGTACTTC. Translation: CASSQGGTEQYF.

The V and J genes are TRBV7-9 and TRBJ2-2; D is perhaps TRBD2 (5 bases). Germline V gene sequence: CDR1 SEHNR, CDR2 FQNEAQ (reference sequence). The CDR3 sequence is 16 residues long. V was trimmed by 5 bases and J by 0 bases, leaving 13 bases between them. CDR3 sequence reads: CASSQSEGTNTGELFF. CDR3 in DNA: TGTGCCAGCAGCCAATCAGAGGGTACGAACACCGGGGAGCTGTTTTTT.